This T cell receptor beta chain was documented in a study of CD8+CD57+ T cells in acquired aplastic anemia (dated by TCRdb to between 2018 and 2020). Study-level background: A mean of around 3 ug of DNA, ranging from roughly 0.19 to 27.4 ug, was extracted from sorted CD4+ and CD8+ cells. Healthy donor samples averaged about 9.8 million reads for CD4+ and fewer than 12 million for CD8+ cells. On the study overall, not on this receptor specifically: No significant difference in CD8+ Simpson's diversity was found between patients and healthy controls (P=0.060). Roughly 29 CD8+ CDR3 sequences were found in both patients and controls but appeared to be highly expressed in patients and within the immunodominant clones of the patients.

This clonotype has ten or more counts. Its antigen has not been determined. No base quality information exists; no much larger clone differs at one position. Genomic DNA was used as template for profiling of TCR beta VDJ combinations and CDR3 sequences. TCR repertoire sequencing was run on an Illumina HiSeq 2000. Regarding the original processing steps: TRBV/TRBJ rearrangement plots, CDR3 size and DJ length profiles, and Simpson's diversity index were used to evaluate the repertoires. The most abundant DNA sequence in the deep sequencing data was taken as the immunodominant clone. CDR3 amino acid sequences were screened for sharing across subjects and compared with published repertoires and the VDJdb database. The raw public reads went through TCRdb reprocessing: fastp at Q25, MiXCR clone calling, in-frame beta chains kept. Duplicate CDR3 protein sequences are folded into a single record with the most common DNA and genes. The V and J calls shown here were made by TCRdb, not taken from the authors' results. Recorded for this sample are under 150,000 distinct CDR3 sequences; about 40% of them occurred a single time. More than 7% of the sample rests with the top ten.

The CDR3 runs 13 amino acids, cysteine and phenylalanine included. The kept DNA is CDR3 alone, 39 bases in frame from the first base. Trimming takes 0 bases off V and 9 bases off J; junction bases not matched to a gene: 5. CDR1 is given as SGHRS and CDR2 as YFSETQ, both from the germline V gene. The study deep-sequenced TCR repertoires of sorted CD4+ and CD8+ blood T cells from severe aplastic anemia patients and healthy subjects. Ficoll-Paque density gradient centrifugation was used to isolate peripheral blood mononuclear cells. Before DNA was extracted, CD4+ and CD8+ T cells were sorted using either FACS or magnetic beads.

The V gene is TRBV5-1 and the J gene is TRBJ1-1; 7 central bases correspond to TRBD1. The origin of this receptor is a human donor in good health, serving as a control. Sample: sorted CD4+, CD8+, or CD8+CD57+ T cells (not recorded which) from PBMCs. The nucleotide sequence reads TGCGCCAGCAGCTTGGCCTGGGACAGAAAAGCTTTCTTT. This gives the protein CASSLAWDRKAFF. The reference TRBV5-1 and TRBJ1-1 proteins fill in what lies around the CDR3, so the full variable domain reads KAGVTQTPRYLIKTRGQQVTLSCSPISGHRSVSWYQQTPGQGLQFLFEYFSETQRNKGNFPGRFSGRQFSNSRSEMNVSTLELGDSALYLCASSLAWDRKAFFGQGTRLTVV.